Listed below are T cell receptor beta chains from one sample, sequenced in a study of T cells in Graves' hyperthyroidism and ophthalmopathy. TCRdb processed the multiplex PCR reads anew with MiXCR; each CDR3 protein has one entry. The repertoire includes about 350,000 distinct CDR3 sequences, 14% of them detected once, and 20% to 25% sits in the top ten. The sample comprised blood. The receptors come from a woman aged 25 to 39 with Graves' hyperthyroidism. CDR3s include the opening cysteine and the closing phenylalanine or tryptophan. Each record gives: D gene, clone size, V gene, J gene, CDR3 protein. The D gene is left open where the match is weak. The size entry is marked missing in some rows and otherwise reads once, few, many or a size class.

d_call: TRBD2; clone_size: NA; v_call: TRBV7-9; j_call: TRBJ2-1; cdr3_aa: CASSSGLAGNGQFF
d_call: NA; clone_size: few; v_call: TRBV6-1; j_call: TRBJ1-4; cdr3_aa: CASSYPRGGSNEKLFF
d_call: TRBD2; clone_size: NA; v_call: TRBV7-8; j_call: TRBJ2-2; cdr3_aa: CASSRRTSITGELFF
d_call: TRBD2; clone_size: NA; v_call: TRBV9; j_call: TRBJ2-3; cdr3_aa: CASSASGNTDTQYF
d_call: NA; clone_size: few; v_call: TRBV5-5; j_call: TRBJ2-1; cdr3_aa: CASSLTQGTRNEQFF
d_call: NA; clone_size: NA; v_call: TRBV6-1; j_call: TRBJ2-3; cdr3_aa: CASSSTGTNTDTQYF
d_call: NA; clone_size: many; v_call: TRBV28; j_call: TRBJ2-5; cdr3_aa: CASSHDSYQETQYF
d_call: NA; clone_size: few; v_call: TRBV12-3/TRBV12-4; j_call: TRBJ2-7; cdr3_aa: CASSFSFNEQYF
d_call: NA; clone_size: NA; v_call: TRBV20-1; j_call: TRBJ2-1; cdr3_aa: CSARGRGISDEQFF
d_call: NA; clone_size: many; v_call: TRBV2; j_call: TRBJ2-3; cdr3_aa: CASTREWADTQYF
d_call: NA; clone_size: NA; v_call: TRBV29-1; j_call: TRBJ2-1; cdr3_aa: CSVDGGVEGYNEQFF
d_call: NA; clone_size: NA; v_call: TRBV6-1; j_call: TRBJ1-5; cdr3_aa: CASRSGLNQPQHF
d_call: NA; clone_size: few; v_call: TRBV5-1; j_call: TRBJ2-7; cdr3_aa: CASSLAGDAHRDEQYF
d_call: NA; clone_size: many; v_call: TRBV28; j_call: TRBJ2-5; cdr3_aa: CASSFDPRPGQRWETQYF
d_call: TRBD2; clone_size: many; v_call: TRBV7-3; j_call: TRBJ2-1; cdr3_aa: CASSSRLAGGDEQFF
d_call: TRBD1; clone_size: few; v_call: TRBV6-1; j_call: TRBJ1-1; cdr3_aa: CASSEEGGITEAFF
d_call: NA; clone_size: once; v_call: TRBV5-5; j_call: TRBJ2-7; cdr3_aa: CASSSRTASSYEQYF
d_call: NA; clone_size: few; v_call: TRBV10-2; j_call: TRBJ1-5; cdr3_aa: CASSESSGEWYGPQHF
d_call: TRBD1; clone_size: few; v_call: TRBV20-1; j_call: TRBJ1-2; cdr3_aa: CSAPGTGGADRSNYGYTF
d_call: NA; clone_size: few; v_call: TRBV20-1; j_call: TRBJ2-1; cdr3_aa: CSALMSNLNSYNEQFF
d_call: TRBD2; clone_size: many; v_call: TRBV27; j_call: TRBJ2-3; cdr3_aa: CASSLSSGISDTQYF
d_call: NA; clone_size: many; v_call: TRBV11-2; j_call: TRBJ2-1; cdr3_aa: CASSRAGAGYNEQFF
d_call: NA; clone_size: few; v_call: TRBV19; j_call: TRBJ1-2; cdr3_aa: CASSTGSVNYGYTF
d_call: NA; clone_size: few; v_call: TRBV4-2; j_call: TRBJ1-2; cdr3_aa: CASGPEGLLYGYTF